This TCR beta chain was retrieved from a study of blood T cell repertoires in COVID-19. Study in general: Collection of acute and convalescent COVID-19 samples took place in the United States, Italy and Spain. PBMCs, B-cell-depleted T cells, or T cells were the source of the cDNA or gDNA that made up the material.

CDR3 size: 12 residues. Germline CDR1 GTSNPN, CDR2 SVGIG (reference sequence). Trimming pared 4 bases from V and 5 bases from J, leaving 11 bases between. This clone has just one count. As originally analysed: Using reference gene primer amplification, nucleated cell counts were estimated. Sequenced by immunoSEQ multiplex PCR; TCRdb stores in-frame clones only, minus some. That table furnishes V, J and clone size, whereas the DNA furnished D and trimming. The sample carries around 190,000 clones, roughly 80% recorded once. The sample taken for sequencing was peripheral blood. This clonotype was obtained from a human donor in a cohort sampled during active COVID-19. The V call is TRBV30, the J call TRBJ1-2; no clear D gene. CDR3 nucleotide sequence: TGTGCCTGGACGGGTTATTATTATGGCTACACCTTC. This sequence encodes CAWTGYYYGYTF.